The 6 T cell receptor beta chains in this list originate from one sample, sequenced in a study of vaccination and CD4 T cells after COVID-19. Treatment defined: approximately nine-day PBMC culture with coronavirus spike peptide pools or control peptides (ViraFEST assay). Which antigens these TCRs recognize remains unknown. Scientists ran DNA taken from cultured CD4+ T cells through the Oncomine TCR Beta short-read assay for sequencing. Each CDR3 protein gets one entry after TCRdb re-called the PCR reads with MiXCR. The sample has more than 9,000 distinct CDR3 sequences; approximately 57% are singletons. What was sequenced was CD4+ T cells from blood, cultured in vitro. These receptors were taken from a human donor who had recovered from COVID-19.

In this sample, this clonotype turned up a few times. The chain recombines TRBV7-2 with TRBJ1-2; a possible D gene is TRBD1 (5 bases). V lost 3 bases and J 5 bases, leaving 16 bases between the germline ends. This CDR3 spans 15 amino acids. Germline values: CDR1 SGHTA, CDR2 FQGNSA. CDR3 sequence: CASSFLIGEGYGYTF. CDR3 in DNA: TGTGCCAGCAGCTTCCTCATCGGGGAGGGGTATGGCTACACCTTC.

This clonotype was seen only a few times. The chain has TRBV20-1 and TRBJ2-3; 7 bases line up with TRBD2. The germline V gene has CDR1 DFQATT and CDR2 SNEGSKA (reference sequence). The CDR3 totals 16 residues. The trim removed 2 bases at V and 5 bases at J, leaving 13 bases unmatched. CDR3: CSARPLGGKGVDTQYF. In DNA form, the CDR3 reads TGCAGTGCTAGACCCCTGGGGGGGAAAGGTGTAGATACGCAGTATTTT.

The rearrangement joins TRBV7-8 to TRBJ2-2; no firm D call. V lost 1 base and J lost 6, with 6 bases in between. CDR3 length: 13 residues. Germline CDR1 is SGHVS and CDR2 is FQNEAQ. This CDR3 is CASSLVWPGELFF. The CDR3 DNA is TGTGCCAGCAGCTTAGTGTGGCCCGGGGAGCTGTTTTTT.

The chain combines TRBV20-1 with TRBJ1-2; 9 bases line up with TRBD1. This CDR3 is built from 14 residues. Germline V gene lookup returns CDR1 DFQATT and CDR2 SNEGSKA (reference sequence). V was pared by 1 base and J by 4 bases, with 4 bases of the junction left unmatched. In DNA form, the CDR3 reads TGCAGTGCTAGAGGGGACAGGGCCTCCTATGGCTACACCTTC. Translation gives CSARGDRASYGYTF.

The rearrangement links TRBV27 to TRBJ1-3; perhaps TRBD1 as D (6 bases). Trimming cost V 5 bases and J 3 bases, with 14 bases left between them. Germline V gives CDR1 MNHEY, CDR2 SMNVEV (reference sequence). CDR3 length: 15 residues. This chain's CDR3 is CASSLTGTLGNTIYF. CDR3 nucleotides: TGTGCCAGCAGTCTTACAGGGACCCTTGGAAACACCATATATTTT.

This clonotype has only a few counts. J is TRBJ1-2 and V is TRBV15; 8 bases line up with TRBD1. With V trimmed by 0 bases and J by 7 bases, 4 bases remained unmatched. The CDR3 covers 14 residues. The germline V gene has CDR1 LNHNV and CDR2 YYDKDF (reference sequence). The chain's CDR3 is CATSREAGGFGYTF. The CDR3 coding sequence is TGTGCCACCAGCAGAGAGGCAGGGGGCTTTGGCTACACCTTC.